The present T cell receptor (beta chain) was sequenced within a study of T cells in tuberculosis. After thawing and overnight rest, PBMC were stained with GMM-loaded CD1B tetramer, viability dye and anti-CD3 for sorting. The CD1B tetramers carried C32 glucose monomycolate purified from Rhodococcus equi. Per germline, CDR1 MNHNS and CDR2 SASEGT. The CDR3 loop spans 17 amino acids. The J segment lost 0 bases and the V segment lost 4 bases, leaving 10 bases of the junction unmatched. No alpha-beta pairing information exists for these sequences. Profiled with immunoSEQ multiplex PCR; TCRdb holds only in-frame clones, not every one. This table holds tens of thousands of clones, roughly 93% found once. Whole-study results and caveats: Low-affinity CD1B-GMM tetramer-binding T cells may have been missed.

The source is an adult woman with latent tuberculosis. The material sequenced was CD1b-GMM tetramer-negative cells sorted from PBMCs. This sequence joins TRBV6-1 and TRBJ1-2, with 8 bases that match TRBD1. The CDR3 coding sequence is TGTGCCAGCAGTGGGCACAGGGGGATATCGTCTAACTATGGCTACACCTTC. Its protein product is CASSGHRGISSNYGYTF.